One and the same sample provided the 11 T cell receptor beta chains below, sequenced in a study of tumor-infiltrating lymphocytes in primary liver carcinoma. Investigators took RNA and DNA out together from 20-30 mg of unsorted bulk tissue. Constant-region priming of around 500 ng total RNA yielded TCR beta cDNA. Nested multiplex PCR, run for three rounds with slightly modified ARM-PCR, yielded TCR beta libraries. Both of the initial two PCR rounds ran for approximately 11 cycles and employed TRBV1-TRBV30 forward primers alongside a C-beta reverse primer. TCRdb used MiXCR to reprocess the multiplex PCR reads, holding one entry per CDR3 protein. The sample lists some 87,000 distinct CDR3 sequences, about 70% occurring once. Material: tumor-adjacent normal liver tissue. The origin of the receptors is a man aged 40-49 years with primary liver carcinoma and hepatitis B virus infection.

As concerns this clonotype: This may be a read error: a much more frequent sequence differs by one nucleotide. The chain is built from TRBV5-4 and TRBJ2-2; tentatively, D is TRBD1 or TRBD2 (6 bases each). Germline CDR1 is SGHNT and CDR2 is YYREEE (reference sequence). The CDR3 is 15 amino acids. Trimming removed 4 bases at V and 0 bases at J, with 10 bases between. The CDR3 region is CASSGGTTNTGELFF. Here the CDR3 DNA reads TGTGCCAGCAGCGGCGGGACAACGAACACCGGGGAGCTGTTTTTT.

DNA of the CDR3: TGTGCCACCAGTGGGAGACCGTTCACAGATACGCAGTATTTT. Translating it yields CATSGRPFTDTQYF. The V call is TRBV24-1, the J call TRBJ2-3; no definite D call. The V and J ends lost 5 bases and 2 bases respectively, with 10 bases between them. This CDR3 contains 14 residues. Germline V CDR1 and CDR2: KGHDR, SFDVKD.

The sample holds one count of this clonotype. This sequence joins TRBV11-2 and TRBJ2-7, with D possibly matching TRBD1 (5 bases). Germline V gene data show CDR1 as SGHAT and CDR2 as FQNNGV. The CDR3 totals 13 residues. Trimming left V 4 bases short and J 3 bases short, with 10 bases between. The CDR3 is CASSSSRGYEQYF. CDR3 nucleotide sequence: TGTGCCAGCAGCTCAAGTAGGGGCTACGAGCAGTACTTC.

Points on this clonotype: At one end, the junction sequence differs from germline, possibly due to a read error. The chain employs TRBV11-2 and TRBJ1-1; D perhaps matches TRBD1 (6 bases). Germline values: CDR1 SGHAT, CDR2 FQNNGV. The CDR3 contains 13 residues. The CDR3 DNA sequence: TGTGCCAGTAGCTTAGACCAGGGGATGGGAGCTTTCTTT. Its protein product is CASSLDQGMGAFF.

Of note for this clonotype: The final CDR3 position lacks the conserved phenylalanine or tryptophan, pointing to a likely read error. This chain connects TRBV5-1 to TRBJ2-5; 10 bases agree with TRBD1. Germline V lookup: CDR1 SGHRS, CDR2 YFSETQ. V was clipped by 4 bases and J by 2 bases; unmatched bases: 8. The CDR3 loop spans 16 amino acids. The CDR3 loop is CASSLRTGGLQETQYL. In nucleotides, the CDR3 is TGCGCCAGCAGCCTTCGGACAGGGGGTTTACAAGAGACCCAGTACTTA.

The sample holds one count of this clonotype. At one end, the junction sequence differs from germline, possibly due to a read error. The chain's CDR3 is CASSQRLAGAGETQCF. The DNA of the CDR3 is TGTGCCAGCAGTCAACGACTAGCGGGAGCGGGAGAGACCCAGTGCTTC. This chain joins TRBV4-2 and TRBJ2-5, with 12 bases fitting TRBD2. This CDR3 has 16 amino acids. CDR1 is LGHNA and CDR2 is YNFKEQ in the germline V gene.

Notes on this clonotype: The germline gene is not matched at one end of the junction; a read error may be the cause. The CDR3 nucleotides are TGTCCCAGCAGTTTAAACTACAGGGGCCAAGAGACCCAGTACTTC. This codes for CPSSLNYRGQETQYF. The gene calls are TRBV28 and TRBJ2-5; 7 nucleotides align to TRBD1. CDR3 length: 15 residues. Germline V CDR1 and CDR2: MDHEN, SYDVKM.

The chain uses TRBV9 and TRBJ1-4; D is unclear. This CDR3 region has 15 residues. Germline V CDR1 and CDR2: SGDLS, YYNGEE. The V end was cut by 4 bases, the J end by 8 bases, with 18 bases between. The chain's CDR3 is CASSTNWAAGEKLFF. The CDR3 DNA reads TGTGCCAGCAGCACCAACTGGGCCGCGGGGGAAAAACTGTTTTTT.

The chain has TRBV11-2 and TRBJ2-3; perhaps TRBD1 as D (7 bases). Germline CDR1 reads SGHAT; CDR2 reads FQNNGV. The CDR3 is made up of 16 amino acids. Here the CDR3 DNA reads TGTACTAGCACCAAGGGGGCTAGCTTATCAGGAGATACGCAGTATTTT. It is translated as CTSTKGASLSGDTQYF.

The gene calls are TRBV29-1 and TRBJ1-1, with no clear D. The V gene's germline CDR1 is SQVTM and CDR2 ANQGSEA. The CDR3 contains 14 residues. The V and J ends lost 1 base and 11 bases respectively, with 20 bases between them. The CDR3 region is CSVEGSSTAHEAFF. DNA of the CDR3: TGCAGCGTTGAAGGATCTTCGACGGCCCACGAGGCTTTCTTT.

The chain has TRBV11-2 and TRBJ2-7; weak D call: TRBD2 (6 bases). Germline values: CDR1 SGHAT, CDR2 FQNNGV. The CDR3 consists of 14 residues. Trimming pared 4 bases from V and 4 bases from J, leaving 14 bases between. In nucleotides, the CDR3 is TGTGCCAGCAGCTCACTAGCAGGGTCTTACGAGCAGTACTTC. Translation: CASSSLAGSYEQYF.